The 27 T cell receptor beta chains listed next were all sequenced from one sample in a study of cytomegalovirus exposure and HLA in healthy donors. The PCR employed 60 Vbeta primers together with 13 Jbeta primers. TCRdb keeps only in-frame clones here, not all; method: immunoSEQ multiplex PCR. Among 84,000 or so clones listed, approximately 80% were seen once. The sequenced sample consisted of PBMCs. These receptors originate from a human donor in good health.

The chain links TRBV5-4 to TRBJ2-3; 7 nucleotides agree with TRBD1. Germline V gene lookup returns CDR1 SGHNT and CDR2 YYREEE (reference sequence). There are 13 residues in the CDR3. V gave up 5 bases and J gave up 9 bases; unmatched junction bases: 9. The CDR3 nucleotides are TGTGCCAGCAGTCGCATGGACAGGTCGACGCAGTATTTT. This codes for CASSRMDRSTQYF.

The V gene is TRBV6-5, the J gene TRBJ2-2, with 9 nucleotides matching TRBD1. Germline assignment: CDR1 MNHEY and CDR2 SVGAGI. Trimming removed 7 bases from V and 1 base from J; junction bases left unmatched: 1. This CDR3 has 14 residues. CDR3 in amino acids: CASNRGLNTGELFF. The CDR3, as DNA: TGTGCCAGCAACAGGGGGCTGAACACCGGGGAGCTGTTTTTT.

The chain uses TRBV7-8 and TRBJ2-7; D is possibly TRBD2 (6 bases). Trimming shortened V by 1 base and J by 6 bases, and 16 bases separated the two germline ends. Germline CDR1 SGHVS, CDR2 FQNEAQ. The CDR3 has 15 residues. The CDR3 reads CASSLGGTPAGEQYF. For the CDR3, the DNA is TGTGCCAGCAGCTTAGGGGGGACTCCCGCCGGCGAGCAGTACTTC.

This chain connects TRBV5-1 to TRBJ2-1; D might be TRBD1 (5 bases). This CDR3 spans 15 amino acids. From germline, CDR1 is SGHRS and CDR2 YFSETQ. V lost 3 bases to trimming and J lost 5 bases, with 15 bases between them. The CDR3 DNA reads TGCGCCAGCAGCTATCCAGGGCCTTCCCACAATGAGCAGTTCTTC. It specifies CASSYPGPSHNEQFF.

The chain employs TRBV7-2 and TRBJ1-4; D possibly corresponds to TRBD1 (6 bases). Germline loops: CDR1 SGHTA, CDR2 FQGNSA. Deletions cut 7 bases from V and 7 bases from J, with 16 bases between. The CDR3 runs to 14 residues. CDR3 bases: TGTGCCAGCACCTATGGGGGGGCTGGTGAAAAACTGTTTTTT. Translating gives CASTYGGAGEKLFF. Looking up the rest from reference TRBV7-2 and TRBJ1-4 gives the full variable domain: GAGVSQSPSNKVTEKGKDVELRCDPISGHTALYWYRQSLGQGLEFLIYFQGNSAPDKSGLPSDRFSAERTGGSVSTLTIQRTQQEDSAVYLCASTYGGAGEKLFFGSGTQLSVL.

This clone was detected a few times. The chain is built from TRBV2 and TRBJ1-1; TRBD1 agrees at 8 bases. Looked up from germline, CDR1 is SNHLY and CDR2 is FYNNEI. The CDR3 consists of 15 residues. Unmatched junction bases numbered 9, after V lost 4 bases and J lost 5 bases. The DNA for the CDR3 is TGTGCCAGCAGTGTATCCCAGGGGGCTTTTACTGAAGCTTTCTTT. This gives the protein CASSVSQGAFTEAFF.

The chain joins TRBV6-5 to TRBJ2-5; 12 bases are a match to TRBD1. CDR3 size: 15 residues. J lost 4 bases, V lost 6 bases, and 6 bases had no gene match. Germline CDR1 is MNHEY and CDR2 is SVGAGI. The CDR3 nucleotides are TGTGCCAGCAGCGGGACAGGGGGCGGGGGAGAGACCCAGTACTTC. Translating gives CASSGTGGGGETQYF.

V and J are TRBV5-4 and TRBJ2-3; D not resolved. CDR1 and CDR2 (germline): SGHNT, YYREEE (reference sequence). The V and J ends lost 0 bases and 1 base respectively, with 3 bases between them. The CDR3 extends over 13 amino acids. The CDR3 here is CASSLGGTDTQYF. Here the CDR3 DNA reads TGTGCCAGCAGCTTGGGCGGCACAGATACGCAGTATTTT.

This chain links TRBV15 with TRBJ1-3; 7 positions agree with TRBD1. With 5 bases clipped from V and 0 bases from J, the junction kept 7 bases outside the gene matches. CDR3 size: 16 residues. Germline lookup yields CDR1 LNHNV and CDR2 YYDKDF (reference sequence). The CDR3 region is CATSGGQPLSGNTIYF. The CDR3 DNA is TGTGCCACCAGCGGGGGACAGCCCCTCTCTGGAAACACCATATATTTT.

This clone showed up just a few times. J is TRBJ2-1 and V is TRBV4-1, with D possibly matching TRBD2 (7 bases). Deletions cut 9 bases from V and 4 bases from J, with 13 bases between. Germline V gene data show CDR1 as MGHRA and CDR2 as YSYEKL. This CDR3 is 13 amino acids long. In DNA form, the CDR3 reads TGCGCCAGGGTAGGGGGGGGTTACAATGAGCAGTTCTTC. This sequence encodes CARVGGGYNEQFF.

The gene calls are TRBV5-5 and TRBJ2-5; maybe TRBD2 (6 bases). This CDR3 has 14 amino acids. Germline V lookup: CDR1 SGHKS, CDR2 YYEKEE (reference sequence). Trimming pared 4 bases from V and 7 bases from J, leaving 17 bases between. CDR3 residues: CASSTGTPVGTQYF. The DNA of the CDR3 is TGTGCCAGCAGCACCGGGACTCCCGTTGGGACCCAGTACTTC.

The rearrangement uses TRBV4-2 and TRBJ2-1; perhaps TRBD1 as D (5 bases). This CDR3 spans 17 amino acids. Trimming took 0 bases from V and 0 from J, leaving 12 bases between them. Germline CDR1 LGHNA, CDR2 YNFKEQ. For the CDR3, the DNA is TGTGCCAGCAGCCAAGATCCAGGGTTGAGCTCCTACAATGAGCAGTTCTTC. Its translation: CASSQDPGLSSYNEQFF.

The CDR3, as DNA: TGTGCCAGCAGCTTAACAGGGACAGTACGTGAAGCTTTCTTT. Its translation is CASSLTGTVREAFF. The chain uses TRBV7-9 and TRBJ1-1, with 7 bases fitting TRBD1. Unmatched junction bases numbered 7, after V lost 2 bases and J lost 7 bases. This CDR3 is 14 amino acids long. CDR1 and CDR2 from the germline V gene are SEHNR and FQNEAQ (reference sequence).

The chain uses TRBV18 and TRBJ2-2, with a weak D call TRBD2 (5 bases). Trimming took off 1 base at V and 6 bases at J, with 12 bases between the two ends. In germline, CDR1 is KGHSH, CDR2 LQKENI. The length of the CDR3 is 15 residues. CDR3 protein: CASSPQNPGSGELFF. DNA for the CDR3: TGTGCCAGCTCACCACAGAACCCGGGATCCGGGGAGCTGTTTTTT. The whole variable domain, remainder taken from reference TRBV18 and TRBJ2-2, is NAGVMQNPRHLVRRRGQEARLRCSPMKGHSHVYWYRQLPEEGLKFMVYLQKENIIDESGMPKERFSAEFPKEGPSILRIQQVVRGDSAAYFCASSPQNPGSGELFFGEGSRLTVL.

This chain joins TRBV19 and TRBJ1-1; possible D gene TRBD1, 6 bases. The CDR3 spans 15 residues. CDR1 is LNHDA, CDR2 SQIVND, per germline (reference sequence). The V and J ends lost 6 bases and 0 bases respectively, with 14 bases between them. Here the CDR3 reads CASSALGTLNTEAFF. CDR3 nucleotides: TGTGCCAGTAGCGCACTTGGGACACTGAACACTGAAGCTTTCTTT. Looking up the rest from reference TRBV19 and TRBJ1-1 gives the full variable domain: DGGITQSPKYLFRKEGQNVTLSCEQNLNHDAMYWYRQDPGQGLRLIYYSQIVNDFQKGDIAEGYSVSREKKESFPLTVTSAQKNPTAFYLCASSALGTLNTEAFFGQGTRLTVV.

The CDR3 is CASTDSGRDGYTF. For the CDR3, the DNA is TGTGCCAGCACCGACAGTGGCAGGGATGGCTACACCTTC. The chain carries TRBV2 and TRBJ1-2; D perhaps matches TRBD1 (5 bases). Per the germline V gene, CDR1 is SNHLY and CDR2 is FYNNEI. The CDR3 is made up of 13 amino acids. V lost 7 bases to trimming and J lost 6 bases, with 15 bases between them.

The rearrangement joins TRBV29-1 to TRBJ2-5, with 10 positions matching TRBD1. The J call is doubtful: the DNA matches TRBJ2-7 better. Germline CDR1 and CDR2: SQVTM and ANQGSEA. This CDR3 has 13 residues. CDR3: CSGRGQGPYEQYF. CDR3 nucleotide sequence: TGCAGCGGAAGGGGACAGGGGCCCTACGAGCAGTACTTC.

A single count supports this clone. The chain combines TRBV30 with TRBJ1-1; maybe TRBD1 (6 bases). Trimming took 5 bases from V and 5 from J, leaving 21 bases between them. The CDR3 runs to 15 residues. CDR1 GTSNPN and CDR2 SVGIG come from the germline V gene (reference sequence). DNA of the CDR3: TGTGCCTGGTCCCTCCAGGGCAGGGGCTGGACTGAAGCTTTCTTT. Translating it yields CAWSLQGRGWTEAFF.

The CDR3 nucleotides read TGCGCCAGCAGCCGTAAAACAGGGCCGCAAGAGACCCAGTACTTC. It is translated as CASSRKTGPQETQYF. The genes are TRBV5-1 and TRBJ2-5, with TRBD1 as a possible D gene (6 bases). The germline V and J ends were trimmed by 4 bases and 2 bases, with 15 bases remaining between them. This CDR3 has 15 amino acids. Per germline, CDR1 SGHRS and CDR2 YFSETQ.

V is TRBV29-1 and J is TRBJ2-5; D remains unclear. The CDR3 runs 11 residues. Trimming pared 8 bases from V and 4 bases from J, leaving 11 bases between. The germline CDR1 and CDR2 sequences are SQVTM and ANQGSEA. CDR3 protein: CSPRRGETQYF. CDR3 DNA: TGCAGCCCCCGGAGAGGAGAGACCCAGTACTTC.

The chain employs TRBV5-4 and TRBJ2-7; 8 nucleotides agree with TRBD1. CDR1 and CDR2 (germline): SGHNT, YYREEE (reference sequence). This CDR3 is 13 amino acids long. V gave up 3 bases and J gave up 4 bases; unmatched junction bases: 3. DNA for the CDR3: TGTGCCAGCAGCTCCGACAGGGGATACGAGCAGTACTTC. Translation gives CASSSDRGYEQYF. Drawing the rest from reference TRBV5-4 and TRBJ2-7, the complete variable domain is ETGVTQSPTHLIKTRGQQVTLRCSSQSGHNTVSWYQQALGQGPQFIFQYYREEENGRGNFPPRFSGLQFPNYSSELNVNALELDDSALYLCASSSDRGYEQYFGPGTRLTVT.

V is TRBV14 and J is TRBJ1-6; D gene uncertain. Germline CDR1 reads SGHDN; CDR2 reads FVKESK. This CDR3 contains 14 residues. V was trimmed by 3 bases and J by 7 bases, leaving 10 bases between them. CDR3 sequence (DNA): TGTGCCAGCAGCCAGTATCAAAGCAATTCACCCCTCCACTTT. Translated: CASSQYQSNSPLHF.

The chain is built from TRBV6-6 and TRBJ1-3; D gene ambiguous. The CDR3 length is 15 residues. Germline V gene lookup returns CDR1 MNHNY and CDR2 SVGAGI (reference sequence). Trimming took 5 bases from V and 0 from J, leaving 11 bases between them. The CDR3 sequence is CASSRDGVSGNTIYF. The CDR3 DNA reads TGTGCCAGCAGTAGAGACGGGGTCTCTGGAAACACCATATATTTT.

The chain recombines TRBV7-6 with TRBJ1-6; 11 nucleotides agree with TRBD1. V lost 2 bases to trimming and J lost 8 bases; unmatched junction nucleotides: 2. CDR1 and CDR2 from the germline V gene are SGHVS and FNYEAQ. This CDR3 contains 15 residues. The CDR3 DNA reads TGTGCCAGCAGCTTAAAGGGACAGGGGGATTCACCCCTCCACTTT. It encodes CASSLKGQGDSPLHF.

V usage is TRBV4-1 and J usage is TRBJ1-6, with TRBD1 identical over 9 bases. The CDR3 is 14 residues long. CDR1 and CDR2 from the germline V gene are MGHRA and YSYEKL. The trim removed 4 bases at V and 8 bases at J, leaving 3 bases unmatched. CDR3 sequence: CASSLRTGDSPLHF. The CDR3 nucleotides are TGCGCCAGCAGCCTAAGGACAGGGGATTCACCCCTCCACTTT.

The chain has TRBV6-4 and TRBJ1-5, with D uncertain. V was clipped by 6 bases and J by 2 bases, with 14 bases between them. Germline CDR1 is MRHNA and CDR2 is SNTAGT. The CDR3 has 15 residues. CDR3 nucleotides: TGTGCCAGCAGCTCTGACCCGGAGGGCAATCAGCCCCAGCATTTT. Protein: CASSSDPEGNQPQHF.

This clone was counted between two and nine times. V and J are TRBV4-1 and TRBJ2-7; TRBD2 is a possible D gene (6 bases). CDR3 length: 16 residues. The germline gives CDR1 MGHRA, CDR2 YSYEKL. Deletions cut 0 bases from V and 4 bases from J, with 16 bases between. The CDR3 protein is CASSQDEEGLWYEQYF. The CDR3 bases are TGCGCCAGCAGCCAAGATGAGGAGGGTCTCTGGTACGAGCAGTACTTC.